The 5 T cell receptor beta chains given below trace back to one sample, sequenced in a study of blood T cell repertoires in COVID-19. The method was immunoSEQ multiplex PCR; TCRdb's version includes in-frame clones alone and lacks a portion of them. The sample includes 150,000 to 200,000 clones, around nine tenths of them seen just once. What was sequenced was PBMCs or T cells enriched from blood (not recorded which). The source of these receptors is a young woman who had recovered from COVID-19.

The V gene is TRBV10-3, the J gene TRBJ1-5, with TRBD1 as a possible D gene (6 bases). Germline V lookup: CDR1 ENHRY, CDR2 SYGVKD. V was pared by 4 bases and J by 4 bases, with 14 bases between. The CDR3 extends over 15 amino acids. CDR3 in amino acids: CAISALQGSNQPQHF. The CDR3 nucleotides read TGTGCCATCAGTGCGTTACAGGGTTCAAATCAGCCCCAGCATTTT.

The gene calls are TRBV2 and TRBJ2-2; D is ambiguous. The CDR3 loop spans 16 amino acids. Germline V gene lookup returns CDR1 SNHLY and CDR2 FYNNEI. The V end was cut by 1 base, the J end by 2 bases, with 11 bases between. The CDR3 region is CASSEGRVVNTGELFF. CDR3 nucleotides: TGTGCCAGCAGTGAAGGTCGCGTGGTAAACACCGGGGAGCTGTTTTTT.

The chain couples TRBV11-3 to TRBJ2-4; tentatively, D is TRBD1 (6 bases). The V and J ends lost 5 bases and 1 base respectively, with 9 bases between them. The CDR3 extends over 14 amino acids. Germline V gene data show CDR1 as SGHNT and CDR2 as YENEEA. The CDR3 reads CASSQQGAKNIQYF. The CDR3, as DNA: TGTGCCAGCAGCCAGCAGGGGGCCAAAAACATTCAGTACTTC.

V and J are TRBV3-1 (or the pseudogene TRBV3-2) and TRBJ2-2, with TRBD1 identical over 10 bases. This CDR3 has 15 amino acids. The V and J ends lost 4 bases and 6 bases, in that order; junction bases with no gene match: 5. Germline CDR1 LGHDT, CDR2 YNNKEL (reference sequence). CDR3 sequence: CASSRRGQGPGELFF. The CDR3 nucleotides read TGTGCCAGCAGCCGAAGGGGACAGGGGCCCGGGGAGCTGTTTTTT.

The chain joins TRBV4-1 to TRBJ2-1, with TRBD2 identical over 16 bases. Looked up from germline, CDR1 is MGHRA and CDR2 is YSYEKL. The V segment lost 7 bases and the J segment 6 bases; nucleotides outside the gene matches: 6. This CDR3 has 16 residues. The CDR3 loop is CASTGLAGGSFNEQFF. The CDR3 bases are TGCGCCAGCACGGGACTAGCGGGAGGGAGTTTCAATGAGCAGTTCTTC.